This T cell receptor beta chain appears in the sequencing data of a study of blood T cell repertoires in COVID-19. All enrollees were roughly 18 to 90 years old and from about 25 US areas. Participants were placed into cohorts based on the clinical history they reported. How the authors handled the data: Cell counts per sample came from amplifying reference gene primers. The protocol was immunoSEQ multiplex PCR, while the TCRdb copy is restricted to in-frame clones and leaves out a portion. V, J and clone size reflect that table, while D and trimming were determined from the DNA. The sample carries approximately 250,000 clones, 88% recorded once. After removal of 3 bases from V and 5 bases from J, the junction contained 7 bases not matched to a gene. Germline V lookup: CDR1 GTSNPN, CDR2 SVGIG (reference sequence). The CDR3 loop spans 14 amino acids.

The sequenced material came from PBMCs or T cells enriched from blood (not recorded which). The V and J genes are TRBV30 and TRBJ2-5; TRBD1 matches at 9 bases. The TCR was taken from a woman in her thirties or forties with acute COVID-19. Written as DNA, the CDR3 is TGTGCCTGGAGGACCGGGACAGGGTACGAGACCCAGTACTTC. Amino acids: CAWRTGTGYETQYF.